This TCR beta chain was documented in a study of shared clonotypes between healthy human individuals (dated by TCRdb to 2019 to 2021). For the study in its entirety: The cohort included three men and a couple of women between 18 and 49 years of age. For each donor, three plates each were used for CD4 naive and CD4 memory, two plates were used for CD8 naive, and one plate was used for CD8 memory. Between about 0.8 and 9 billion PBMCs per donor were obtained by leukapheresis. To estimate repertoire size and how much clonotypes are shared between individuals, the study performed deep sequencing of blood TCR repertoires from about 5 healthy adults. To increase sequencing depth and limit assay-specific biases, different laboratories used diverse techniques to prepare libraries and sequence TCR repertoires. What the authors observed across the whole study: The small number of donors limited the genetic and exposure-history diversity represented. When a few donors were compared, the shared fraction of clonotypes was 5% to 6.5% for naive CD4, around 3.5% for naive CD8, 2.3% for memory CD4, and less than 0.5% for memory CD8. Pairwise subsampling led to the expectation that sequencing depth would affect the degree of clonotype sharing among donors. Only blood was sampled, and tissue TCR repertoires likely differ from those in blood. Compared with non-shared clonotypes, clonotypes shared by all four sorted-subset donors had higher generation probabilities. Even with the large sequencing depth, rarefaction of the sorted-subset datasets indicated that sequencing was incomplete. Naive subsets generally had larger estimated clonotype richness than memory subsets did.

Healthy HIV-negative adults with no recently reported acute infections or vaccinations were included as donors. All donors were Caucasian adults living in Nashville, Tennessee, USA. Magnetic negative selection was used to enrich CD4+ T cells, after which naive cells were positively selected on CD45RA and the negative fraction became the memory subset. Blood was obtained by leukapheresis, after which PBMCs were separated by Ficoll-Histopaque density gradient centrifugation and cryopreserved in liquid nitrogen vapor phase. Analytical flow cytometry was used to check the purity and quantity of every magnetically sorted T cell population. Genomic DNA was isolated from each sorted fraction and quantified by UV absorbance on a Nanodrop 2000c. From V the trimming removes 6 bases and from J it removes 5 bases, while the gene matches leave 17 bases of the junction unaccounted for. CDR1 and CDR2 (LNHDA, SQIVND) derive from the germline V gene (reference sequence). The CDR3 has 17 amino acids, counting the end cysteine and phenylalanine. Only the CDR3 region is kept as DNA, spanning 51 bases read in frame from base 1.

Regarding this clone: The specificity of this receptor is unknown. Per-nucleotide qualities are absent, and no much larger clonotype sits a single base away.

TCR CDR3 regions were amplified from genomic DNA by multiplex PCR using the deep immunoSEQ assay. Extracted genomic DNA from each cell subset was distributed evenly across all wells of several immunoSEQ 96-well plates, and each plate was treated as a replicate. For sorted subsets, around 200 ng genomic DNA, equal to 30,000 or so T cell genomes, was loaded into each replicate PCR. The purified libraries were quantified using a Qubit 3.0 fluorometer, sized with a Bioanalyzer 2100, and then quantified again using the KAPA Library Quantification kit. Every immunoSEQ 96-well plate was sequenced on a separate single-read 150-cycle Illumina NextSeq 550 flow cell. Turning to the authors' computational methods: Because the immunoSEQ output held only junctional sequences and lacked quality scores, the filtering could not match the filtering applied to full-length reads. Sequences were annotated with PyIR, a Python wrapper for IgBLAST v1.9, and V/J genes and CDR3 were assigned using IMGT germline references. Any read was removed if the V/J assignment was weak (E-value above 1e-6), the CDR3 was missing, or the read contained stop codons, out-of-frame junctions, or ambiguous translated residues. V3J clonotypes were defined as sequences sharing an identical inferred V gene, J gene, and CDR3 amino acid sequence. To compute the percentage overlap between repertoires, the number of shared unique clonotypes was divided by the size of the smaller repertoire. Richness of each repertoire was evaluated using RTK rarefaction, the Chao1 estimator, and Recon v2.1 estimates of unobserved clonotypes. For all TCRbeta clonotypes obtained by the gDNA method from a handful of donors, generation probabilities were computed with OLGA. Not all clones reach the TCRdb copy of this immuneACCESS table, which keeps in-frame sequences only. Checked studies attribute under half of the gap to unresolved V genes and leave the rest unexplained. That table is the source of V, J and clone size, and D and trimming were worked out from the DNA. Counted in this sample were over a million clones; around 97% of them appeared once. Approximately 1.1% of the sample is held by the ten biggest clonotypes.

The chain is encoded by TRBV19 joined to TRBJ2-5, with 8 bases in between that match TRBD1. The sequence derives from a young man in good health. The specimen was naive CD4+ T cells sorted from blood. The meaning of the sample's cell subset or site label: CD45RA+ positively selected. The CDR3 region: CASSLRFAGTGEETQYF. The nucleotide sequence is TGTGCCAGTAGCCTAAGATTCGCCGGGACAGGAGAGGAGACCCAGTACTTC.